The 27 T cell receptor beta chains below were found in one sample sequenced in a study of blood T cell repertoires in COVID-19. Measured with immunoSEQ multiplex PCR; TCRdb has only the in-frame clones, and not every one. Of roughly 68,000 clones in the sample, 76% were seen once. The sample was peripheral blood. All receptors derive from a man in his 60s with COVID-19, enrolled during active disease.

A word on this clone: Other DNA sequences from this sample encode an identical CDR3 as well. V usage is TRBV9 and J usage is TRBJ1-4, with D perhaps TRBD1 (6 bases). Germline loops: CDR1 SGDLS, CDR2 YYNGEE. V was trimmed by 0 bases and J by 3 bases, leaving 9 bases between them. This CDR3 spans 15 amino acids. The CDR3 DNA follows: TGTGCCAGCAGCGTAGGAACAGGGTCTAATGAAAAACTGTTTTTT. As protein: CASSVGTGSNEKLFF.

The chain uses TRBV10-3 and TRBJ2-7, with TRBD1 matching over 7 bases. The length of the CDR3 is 15 residues. Germline assignment: CDR1 ENHRY and CDR2 SYGVKD. V lost 3 bases, J lost 2 bases, and 7 bases stayed unmatched. As DNA, the CDR3 is TGTGCCATCAGTGACCGGGACAGCCTTACCTACGAGCAGTACTTC. It specifies CAISDRDSLTYEQYF.

The chain has TRBV19 and TRBJ1-5, with D perhaps TRBD1 (6 bases). Trimming took off 0 bases at V and 7 bases at J, with 10 bases between the two ends. This CDR3 comprises 14 residues. Germline lookup yields CDR1 LNHDA and CDR2 SQIVND (reference sequence). This CDR3 reads CASSIDGRGQPQHF. In nucleotides, the CDR3 is TGTGCCAGTAGTATAGACGGCAGGGGACAGCCCCAGCATTTT.

This rearrangement joins TRBV20-1 to TRBJ2-7; weak D call: TRBD1 (6 bases). The CDR3 is 11 residues long. Per the germline V gene, CDR1 is DFQATT and CDR2 is SNEGSKA (reference sequence). V lost 3 bases, J lost 3 bases, and 6 bases lay in between. The DNA for the CDR3 is TGCAGTGCTAGGGACAGCTACGAGCAGTACTTC. Translating gives CSARDSYEQYF.

The J gene is TRBJ2-7, the V gene TRBV15, with D possibly TRBD2 on 6 matching bases. Germline V gene sequence: CDR1 LNHNV, CDR2 YYDKDF (reference sequence). The CDR3 extends over 14 amino acids. The V end lost 3 bases, the J end lost 2 bases, and 11 bases lay between the germline ends. The DNA of the CDR3 is TGTGCCACCAGCAGGGGGGGTCAAACCTACGAGCAGTACTTC. This translates into CATSRGGQTYEQYF.

The chain has TRBV5-4 and TRBJ2-5; 7 bases match TRBD1. The V segment lost 4 bases and the J segment 2 bases; nucleotides outside the gene matches: 5. Germline V gene lookup returns CDR1 SGHNT and CDR2 YYREEE (reference sequence). This CDR3 is built from 14 residues. CDR3 protein: CASSKDRVQETQYF. DNA of the CDR3: TGTGCCAGCAGCAAAGACAGGGTACAAGAGACCCAGTACTTC.

V usage is TRBV9 and J usage is TRBJ2-7; D is perhaps TRBD2 (5 bases). CDR1 and CDR2 from the germline V gene are SGDLS and YYNGEE. This CDR3 comprises 14 residues. V was shortened by 5 bases and J by 3 bases, with 15 bases between the two germline ends. The CDR3 DNA reads TGTGCCAGCAGTCGAGGGTCGCCGGACTACGAGCAGTACTTC. Translation: CASSRGSPDYEQYF.

The rearrangement uses TRBV27 and TRBJ1-2, with D perhaps TRBD1 (6 bases). The germline gives CDR1 MNHEY, CDR2 SMNVEV (reference sequence). Trimming shortened V by 8 bases and J by 8 bases, and 18 bases separated the two germline ends. The CDR3 extends over 13 amino acids. CDR3 loop: CASSTNRDRGYTF. The DNA of the CDR3 is TGTGCCAGCTCAACCAACAGGGACCGCGGCTACACCTTC.

The chain has TRBV5-1 and TRBJ1-4; D unresolved. The length of the CDR3 is 15 residues. Trimming removed 0 bases from V and 0 bases from J, with 6 bases in between. Germline V gene sequence: CDR1 SGHRS, CDR2 YFSETQ. In DNA form, the CDR3 reads TGCGCCAGCAGCTTGGCGTCAGCAACTAATGAAAAACTGTTTTTT. Translating it yields CASSLASATNEKLFF. The full variable domain, with the rest looked up from reference TRBV5-1 and TRBJ1-4, is KAGVTQTPRYLIKTRGQQVTLSCSPISGHRSVSWYQQTPGQGLQFLFEYFSETQRNKGNFPGRFSGRQFSNSRSEMNVSTLELGDSALYLCASSLASATNEKLFFGSGTQLSVL.

V and J are TRBV7-6 and TRBJ2-2; tentatively, D is TRBD1 (5 bases). CDR3 length: 16 amino acids. V was trimmed by 3 bases and J by 1 base, leaving 12 bases between them. Germline V gives CDR1 SGHVS, CDR2 FNYEAQ. The CDR3 is CASSFMGRGNTGELFF. The CDR3 DNA follows: TGTGCCAGCAGCTTTATGGGGCGAGGGAACACCGGGGAGCTGTTTTTT.

A note on this clone: An end of the junction differs from the germline gene, which may be a read error. The gene calls are TRBV28 and TRBJ1-2; D not resolved. Germline V CDR1 and CDR2: MDHEN, SYDVKM. CDR3 length equals 13 residues. This chain's CDR3 is CASSLIGQAHDSF. The CDR3 DNA is TGTGCCAGCAGTTTAATAGGTCAGGCCCACGATAGCTTC.

This sequence joins TRBV2 and TRBJ2-7, with D maybe TRBD1 (6 bases). Germline V gene lookup returns CDR1 SNHLY and CDR2 FYNNEI. The CDR3 spans 13 residues. The V end was cut by 4 bases, the J end by 3 bases, with 10 bases between. CDR3 residues: CASSGSRGYEQYF. The CDR3 nucleotides are TGTGCCAGCAGTGGTAGCAGGGGCTACGAGCAGTACTTC.

The chain combines TRBV12-3 or TRBV12-4 with TRBJ2-1; possibly TRBD2 for D (5 bases). V was cut by 1 base and J by 7 bases, with 8 bases left in between. CDR3 size: 13 residues. This CDR3 is CASSLGGVNEQFF. Written as DNA, the CDR3 is TGTGCCAGCAGTTTAGGGGGAGTGAATGAGCAGTTCTTC.

This chain connects TRBV7-9 to TRBJ2-2; D gene uncertain. V dropped 7 bases and J dropped 4 bases, with 13 bases sitting between them. The CDR3 extends over 14 amino acids. The germline CDR1 and CDR2 sequences are SEHNR and FQNEAQ (reference sequence). CDR3 protein: CASTPVESTGELFF. For the CDR3, the DNA is TGTGCCAGCACCCCCGTAGAGAGCACCGGGGAGCTGTTTTTT.

The chain links TRBV13 to TRBJ1-6, with D possibly TRBD1 on 5 matching bases. The V and J ends lost 0 bases and 7 bases respectively, with 10 bases between them. Germline CDR1 PRHDT, CDR2 FYEKMQ (reference sequence). The CDR3 loop spans 15 amino acids. The DNA for the CDR3 is TGTGCCAGCAGCTTAGGTCAGGGCCGGAATTCACCCCTCCACTTT. It translates to CASSLGQGRNSPLHF.

This rearrangement joins TRBV9 to TRBJ2-1; TRBD2 is a possible D gene (6 bases). The V and J ends lost 3 bases and 4 bases respectively, with 11 bases between them. The CDR3 runs to 14 residues. Looked up from germline, CDR1 is SGDLS and CDR2 is YYNGEE. The CDR3 DNA reads TGTGCCAGCAGCGCCCCGGGACTTTACAATGAGCAGTTCTTC. Residues: CASSAPGLYNEQFF.

This sequence joins TRBV11-3 and TRBJ1-1; D may be TRBD1 (6 bases). This CDR3 has 13 residues. Per the germline V gene, CDR1 is SGHNT and CDR2 is YENEEA. Between the trimmed V and J ends, which lost 5 bases and 7 bases, there was a span of 14 bases. The CDR3 reads CASSPQGRVEAFF. CDR3 in DNA: TGTGCCAGCAGCCCACAGGGCCGGGTTGAAGCTTTCTTT.

The rearrangement joins TRBV19 to TRBJ2-3; 12 nucleotides align to TRBD2. Unmatched junction bases numbered 5, after V lost 1 base and J lost 6 bases. The CDR3 covers 16 residues. Per the germline V gene, CDR1 is LNHDA and CDR2 is SQIVND (reference sequence). The CDR3 DNA follows: TGTGCCAGTAGTATAGGGACTAGCGGGAAATTGGATACGCAGTATTTT. It is translated as CASSIGTSGKLDTQYF.

This clone was counted between two and nine times. The V call is TRBV19, the J call TRBJ2-6; weak D call: TRBD1 (6 bases). The CDR3 is 15 residues long. The ends were cut back, 5 bases at V and 2 bases at J, with 10 bases in the middle. The germline V gene has CDR1 LNHDA and CDR2 SQIVND (reference sequence). The CDR3 DNA sequence: TGTGCCAGTAGTCCAGGGGAAACTGGGGCCAACGTCCTGACTTTC. This codes for CASSPGETGANVLTF.

The chain has TRBV23-1 and TRBJ2-2; 12 bases align to TRBD1. TRBV23-1 falls under the ORF class, with uncertain function. The junction had 8 bases not matched to a gene; V was cut back by 7 bases and J by 2 bases. The CDR3 contains 17 residues. The CDR3 coding sequence is TGCGCCAGCACCGGGACAGGGGGCCTTCACAACACCGGGGAGCTGTTTTTT. It encodes CASTGTGGLHNTGELFF.

This clone has a handful of counts. The rearrangement joins TRBV7-9 to TRBJ2-3; maybe TRBD2 (6 bases). The CDR3 totals 13 residues. CDR1 and CDR2 from the germline V gene are SEHNR and FQNEAQ (reference sequence). V lost 5 bases and J lost 6, with 12 bases in between. CDR3 region: CASSLEEGDTQYF. CDR3 DNA: TGTGCCAGCAGCCTAGAGGAGGGGGATACGCAGTATTTT.

The gene calls are TRBV11-2 and TRBJ2-2, with D possibly TRBD1 on 5 matching bases. Germline V gives CDR1 SGHAT, CDR2 FQNNGV. V lost 5 bases to trimming and J lost 3 bases, with 13 bases between them. The CDR3 runs to 15 residues. The CDR3 sequence: CASSPPVRDTGELFF. In nucleotides, the CDR3 is TGTGCCAGCAGCCCGCCCGTCAGGGACACCGGGGAGCTGTTTTTT.

The chain recombines TRBV5-1 with TRBJ2-2; the D gene is possibly TRBD1 (6 bases). The CDR3 spans 14 residues. Germline CDR1 is SGHRS and CDR2 is YFSETQ. Trimming shortened V by 7 bases and J by 6 bases, and 16 bases separated the two germline ends. DNA of the CDR3: TGCGCCAGCCACCGGGACGAGGGGGCCGGGGAGCTGTTTTTT. The encoded protein is CASHRDEGAGELFF.

This rearrangement joins TRBV30 to TRBJ1-5; TRBD1 matches at 7 bases. Germline lookup yields CDR1 GTSNPN and CDR2 SVGIG (reference sequence). CDR3 length: 13 residues. V lost 1 base, J lost 9 bases, and 6 bases stayed unmatched. The CDR3 spells CAWSGTGAGPQHF. In DNA, the CDR3 is TGTGCCTGGAGTGGTACAGGGGCGGGGCCCCAGCATTTT.

This clone was seen a few times. This sequence joins TRBV5-1 and TRBJ1-4; D not resolved. Germline V CDR1 and CDR2: SGHRS, YFSETQ. The V gene lost 5 bases and the J gene lost 8 bases, with 19 bases spanning the gap. This CDR3 spans 15 amino acids. This CDR3 reads CASSSQSPSAEKLFF. CDR3 nucleotide sequence: TGCGCCAGCAGTTCTCAGTCCCCGTCTGCCGAAAAACTGTTTTTT.

The rearrangement joins TRBV7-3 to TRBJ2-3; a possible D gene is TRBD1 (7 bases). The CDR3 totals 13 residues. The V end was cut by 6 bases, the J end by 6 bases, with 13 bases between. Germline V gene data show CDR1 as SGHTA and CDR2 as FQGTGA. The CDR3 coding sequence is TGTGCCAGCAGTCGCGCAGGGGGGGATACGCAGTATTTT. Its translation is CASSRAGGDTQYF. Combining the CDR3 with reference TRBV7-3 and TRBJ2-3 gives the whole variable domain GAGVSQTPSNKVTEKGKYVELRCDPISGHTALYWYRQSLGQGPEFLIYFQGTGAADDSGLPNDRFFAVRPEGSVSTLKIQRTERGDSAVYLCASSRAGGDTQYFGPGTRLTVL.

The chain employs TRBV7-2 and TRBJ2-7; maybe TRBD2 (5 bases). V shed 1 base and J shed 4 bases, with 14 bases lying between them. Per germline, CDR1 SGHTA and CDR2 FQGNSA. This CDR3 has 15 amino acids. CDR3 sequence: CASSLVQLGGYEQYF. Here the CDR3 DNA reads TGTGCCAGCAGCTTAGTGCAGCTCGGAGGTTACGAGCAGTACTTC.